This T cell receptor beta chain was recovered during a study of T cells expressing NK-cell markers. Germline V CDR1 and CDR2: SGHNT, YENEEA. The CDR3 has 13 amino acids. cDNA encoding TCR beta was synthesized via 5'RACE template switching incorporating UMIs. Each CDR3 protein gets one entry in TCRdb, which reprocessed the 5' RACE reads and gives no DNA. Recorded for this sample: 550,000 or so distinct CDR3 sequences. The gene calls are TRBV11-3 and TRBJ2-3. The TCR sequence derives from a man aged 18-30 years in good health. Sequences were obtained from blood T cells: a sorted CD56 or NKG2C T cell subset, CD4+ or CD8+ T cells, or bulk PBMC T cells (not recorded which). The CDR3 reads CASSGSNTDTQYF.